This TCR beta chain was captured by sequencing in a study of T-cell memory formation after mild COVID-19. Study findings and constraints: CD4+ contracting clones were mainly CM and EM; CD8+ ones, EMRA. Day 15 to 85 contracting clones showed balanced CD4/CD8; later expanders leaned CD4+. Pre-infection memory harbored some responding clones, suggesting cross-reactive memory joined.

The sample holds one count of this clonotype. Its target is unknown. Germline CDR1 and CDR2: DFQATT and SNEGSKA (reference sequence). V lost 3 bases and J 3 bases, leaving 10 bases between the germline ends. The CDR3 has 13 residues. Constant-segment primers were used for 5'RACE, and the resulting TCR alpha and TCR beta cDNA libraries carried sample barcodes and UMIs. Each CDR3 protein is one row after TCRdb ran MiXCR on the 5' RACE reads. The sample yields around 530,000 distinct CDR3 sequences, 20% to 25% seen once. V and J are TRBV20-1 and TRBJ2-3; unclear D gene. The sequenced sample was PBMCs or a T cell subset sorted from them (not recorded which). This receptor was taken from an adult woman who had mild COVID-19 (a few samples of this study predate the infection). Cell type and time point are not known. CDR3 residues: CSASLGLTDTQYF. DNA of the CDR3: TGCAGTGCTAGCTTGGGTCTTACAGATACGCAGTATTTT.